This TCR beta chain is from a study of T cells in Graves' hyperthyroidism and ophthalmopathy. Germline CDR1 is MNHEY and CDR2 is SVGAGI. V lost 8 bases, J lost 7 bases, and 8 bases stayed unmatched. The CDR3 loop spans 14 amino acids. The sample holds many counts of this clonotype. Its antigen is undetermined. Points from the study as a whole: The majority of expanded thyroid clonotypes above 0.001 also appeared in blood.

It was RNA transcripts that yielded the amplified TCR beta CDR3 regions. Carried out on the TCR CDR3, a first-round RT-PCR used the HTBI primer set. TCRdb processed the multiplex PCR reads anew with MiXCR; each CDR3 protein has one entry. The sample shows under 250,000 distinct CDR3 sequences, about 25% of them seen only once. This sample holds PBMCs from roughly 10 ml fresh peripheral blood. The sequenced sample was blood. This chain connects TRBV6-5 to TRBJ1-5; 10 bases are a match to TRBD1. The clonotype comes from a woman in her 40s with Graves' ophthalmopathy. The CDR3 DNA reads TGTGCCAGCTCCCCGGGACAGGGGAAGCAGCCCCAGCATTTT. Amino acid sequence: CASSPGQGKQPQHF.